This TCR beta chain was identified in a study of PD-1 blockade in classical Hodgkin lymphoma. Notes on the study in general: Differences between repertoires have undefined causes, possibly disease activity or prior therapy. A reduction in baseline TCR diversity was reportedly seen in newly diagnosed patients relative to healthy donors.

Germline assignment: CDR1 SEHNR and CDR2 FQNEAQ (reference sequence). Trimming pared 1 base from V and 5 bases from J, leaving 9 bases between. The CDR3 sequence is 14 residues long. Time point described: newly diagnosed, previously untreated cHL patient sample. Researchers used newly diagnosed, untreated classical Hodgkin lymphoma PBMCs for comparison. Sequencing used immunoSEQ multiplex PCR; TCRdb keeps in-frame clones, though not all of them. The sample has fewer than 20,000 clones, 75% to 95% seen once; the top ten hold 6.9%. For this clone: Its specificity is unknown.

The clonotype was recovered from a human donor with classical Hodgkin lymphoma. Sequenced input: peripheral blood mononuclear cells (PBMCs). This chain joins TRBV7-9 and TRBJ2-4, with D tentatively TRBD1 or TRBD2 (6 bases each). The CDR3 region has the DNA TGTGCCAGCAGCTTAGAGGGGGGCCAAAACATTCAGTACTTC. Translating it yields CASSLEGGQNIQYF.